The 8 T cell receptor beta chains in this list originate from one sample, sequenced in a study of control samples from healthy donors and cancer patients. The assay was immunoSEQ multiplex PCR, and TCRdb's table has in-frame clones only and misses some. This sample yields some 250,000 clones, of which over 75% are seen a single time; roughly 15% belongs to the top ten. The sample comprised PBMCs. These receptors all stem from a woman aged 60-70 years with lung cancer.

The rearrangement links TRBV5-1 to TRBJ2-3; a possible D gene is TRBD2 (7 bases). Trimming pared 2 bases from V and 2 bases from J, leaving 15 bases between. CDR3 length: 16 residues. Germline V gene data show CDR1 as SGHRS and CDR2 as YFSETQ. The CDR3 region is CASSFSGGVPTDTQYF. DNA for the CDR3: TGCGCCAGCAGCTTCTCGGGGGGCGTCCCCACAGATACGCAGTATTTT.

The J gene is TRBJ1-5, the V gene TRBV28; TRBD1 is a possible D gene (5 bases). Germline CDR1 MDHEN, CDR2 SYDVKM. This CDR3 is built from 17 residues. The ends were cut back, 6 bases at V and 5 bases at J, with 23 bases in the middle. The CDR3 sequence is CASSRPGTPIRDQPQHF. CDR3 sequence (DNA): TGTGCCAGCAGCCGCCCCGGGACGCCTATTCGGGATCAGCCCCAGCATTTT.

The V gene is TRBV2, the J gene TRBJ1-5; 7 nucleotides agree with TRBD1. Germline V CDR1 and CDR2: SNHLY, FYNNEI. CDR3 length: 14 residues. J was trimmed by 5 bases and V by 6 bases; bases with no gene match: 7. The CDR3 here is CASSPGQPHQPQHF. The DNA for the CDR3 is TGTGCCAGCAGCCCGGGACAGCCCCATCAGCCCCAGCATTTT.

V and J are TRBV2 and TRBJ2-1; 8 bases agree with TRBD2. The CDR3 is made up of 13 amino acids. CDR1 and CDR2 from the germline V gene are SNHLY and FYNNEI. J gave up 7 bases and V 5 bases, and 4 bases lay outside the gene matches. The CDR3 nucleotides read TGTGCCAGCAGTAGCGGGAGATTTAATGAGCAGTTCTTC. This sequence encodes CASSSGRFNEQFF.

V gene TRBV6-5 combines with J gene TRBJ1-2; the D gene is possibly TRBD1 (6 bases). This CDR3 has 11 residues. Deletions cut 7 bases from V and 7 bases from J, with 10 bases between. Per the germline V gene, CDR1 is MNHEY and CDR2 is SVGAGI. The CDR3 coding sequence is TGTGCCAGCACCCGGACAGCTGGCTACACCTTC. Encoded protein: CASTRTAGYTF.

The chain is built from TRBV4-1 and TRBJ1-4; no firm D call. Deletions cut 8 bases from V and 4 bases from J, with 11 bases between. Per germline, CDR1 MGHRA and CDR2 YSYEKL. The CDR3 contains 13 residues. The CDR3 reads CASSNSLNEKLFF. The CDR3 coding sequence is TGCGCCAGCTCAAACAGCCTTAATGAAAAACTGTTTTTT.

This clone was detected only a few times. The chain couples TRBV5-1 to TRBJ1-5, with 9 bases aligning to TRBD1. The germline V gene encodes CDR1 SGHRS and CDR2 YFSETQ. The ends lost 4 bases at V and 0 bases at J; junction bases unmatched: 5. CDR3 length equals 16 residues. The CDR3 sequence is CASSPGTGISNQPQHF. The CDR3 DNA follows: TGCGCCAGCAGCCCAGGGACAGGGATTAGCAATCAGCCCCAGCATTTT. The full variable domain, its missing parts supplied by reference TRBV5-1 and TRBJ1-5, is KAGVTQTPRYLIKTRGQQVTLSCSPISGHRSVSWYQQTPGQGLQFLFEYFSETQRNKGNFPGRFSGRQFSNSRSEMNVSTLELGDSALYLCASSPGTGISNQPQHFGDGTRLSIL.

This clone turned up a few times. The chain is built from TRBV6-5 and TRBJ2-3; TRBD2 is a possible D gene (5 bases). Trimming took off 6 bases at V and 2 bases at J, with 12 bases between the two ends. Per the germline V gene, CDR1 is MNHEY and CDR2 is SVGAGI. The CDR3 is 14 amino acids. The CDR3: CASSSGGYTDTQYF. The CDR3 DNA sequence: TGTGCCAGCAGCAGCGGAGGCTACACAGATACGCAGTATTTT.